The 22 T cell receptor beta chains given below trace back to one sample, sequenced in a study of T cell responses to AZD1222 COVID-19 vaccine. Sequencing used immunoSEQ multiplex PCR; TCRdb keeps in-frame clones, though not all of them. The sample lists 150,000 to 200,000 clones; 94% were seen once. The starting material was peripheral blood, obtained 28 days after the second AZD1222 dose. The receptor source for this set is an adult who received the AZD1222 COVID-19 vaccine.

The chain uses TRBV9 and TRBJ1-1, with D tentatively TRBD1 (5 bases). With 0 bases removed from V and 0 bases from J, the gap between germline ends came to 12 bases. This CDR3 is built from 16 residues. Per the germline V gene, CDR1 is SGDLS and CDR2 is YYNGEE. CDR3 in amino acids: CASSVGTGLMNTEAFF. CDR3 DNA: TGTGCCAGCAGCGTAGGTACAGGCTTAATGAACACTGAAGCTTTCTTT.

Here the CDR3 reads CASSITPGLGETQYF. CDR3 nucleotide sequence: TGTGCCAGCAGCATAACTCCGGGACTAGGAGAGACCCAGTACTTC. V is TRBV11-2 and J is TRBJ2-5; 8 nucleotides line up with TRBD2. The germline V gene encodes CDR1 SGHAT and CDR2 FQNNGV. V gave up 5 bases and J gave up 4 bases; unmatched junction bases: 9. CDR3 length: 15 amino acids.

The V gene is TRBV28, the J gene TRBJ1-3, with 8 bases matching TRBD1. CDR3 length equals 15 residues. The V gene's germline CDR1 is MDHEN and CDR2 SYDVKM. The J segment lost 0 bases and the V segment lost 6 bases, leaving 4 bases of the junction unmatched. The CDR3 loop reads CASRGTGFSGNTIYF. The CDR3 nucleotides read TGTGCCAGCAGAGGGACAGGATTCTCTGGAAACACCATATATTTT. The entire variable domain, with the rest obtained from reference TRBV28 and TRBJ1-3, is as follows: DVKVTQSSRYLVKRTGEKVFLECVQDMDHENMFWYRQDPGLGLRLIYFSYDVKMKEKGDIPEGYSVSREKKERFSLILESASTNQTSMYLCASRGTGFSGNTIYFGEGSWLTVV.

The chain links TRBV5-6 to TRBJ2-7; 7 nucleotides match TRBD1. The ends lost 3 bases at V and 4 bases at J; junction bases unmatched: 1. This CDR3 contains 12 residues. Per the germline V gene, CDR1 is SGHDT and CDR2 is YYEEEE. The CDR3 here is CASSYRGYEQYF. The CDR3 DNA reads as TGTGCCAGCAGCTACAGGGGTTACGAGCAGTACTTC.

This clone has only one observation. CDR3 coding DNA: TGTGCCAGCCGAGTCGGGCAGCTGACTAACTATGGCTACACCTTC. It is translated as CASRVGQLTNYGYTF. The rearrangement uses TRBV6-5 and TRBJ1-2; no clear D gene. There are 15 residues in the CDR3. Trimming cost V 8 bases and J 0 bases, with 16 bases left between them. CDR1 is MNHEY and CDR2 is SVGAGI in the germline V gene.

V and J are TRBV27 and TRBJ2-1; 9 bases map to TRBD2. Losses at the gene ends were 0 bases for V and 7 bases for J; bases not matched to a gene: 10. This CDR3 contains 17 residues. Per germline, CDR1 MNHEY and CDR2 SMNVEV (reference sequence). The CDR3 DNA sequence: TGTGCCAGCAGTTTATCGTTCATCGGACTAGCGCGGAATGAGCAGTTCTTC. As protein: CASSLSFIGLARNEQFF.

V is TRBV10-2 and J is TRBJ2-1; TRBD1 might be the D (6 bases). The CDR3 is 12 amino acids. Trimming pared 6 bases from V and 6 bases from J, leaving 9 bases between. Germline V gene data show CDR1 as WSHSY and CDR2 as SAAADI. CDR3 protein: CASRSGVNEQFF. The CDR3, as DNA: TGCGCCAGCAGGTCAGGGGTCAATGAGCAGTTCTTC.

The chain combines TRBV5-1 with TRBJ2-1, with TRBD2 matching over 12 bases. J was trimmed by 5 bases and V by 0 bases; bases with no gene match: 12. The germline gives CDR1 SGHRS, CDR2 YFSETQ. This CDR3 spans 19 amino acids. CDR3 sequence: CASSLEGGLAGGPHNEQFF. CDR3 nucleotides: TGCGCCAGCAGCTTGGAGGGCGGGCTAGCGGGAGGGCCCCACAATGAGCAGTTCTTC.

The gene calls are TRBV6-5 and TRBJ1-2; 11 bases agree with TRBD1. Germline CDR1 and CDR2: MNHEY and SVGAGI. The ends lost 6 bases at V and 7 bases at J; junction bases unmatched: 4. The CDR3 has 13 residues. The CDR3 bases are TGTGCCAGCAGCGGACAGGGGGCTCCTGGCTACACCTTC. Translation: CASSGQGAPGYTF.

The chain couples TRBV2 to TRBJ2-1; TRBD2 agrees at 12 bases. There are 16 residues in the CDR3. J was trimmed by 9 bases and V by 8 bases; bases with no gene match: 14. Per the germline V gene, CDR1 is SNHLY and CDR2 is FYNNEI. The CDR3 here is CASRTPRTSGIAEQFF. The CDR3 DNA sequence: TGTGCCAGCCGAACCCCGAGGACTAGCGGGATAGCTGAGCAGTTCTTC.

This sequence joins TRBV15 and TRBJ2-5, with D unresolved. V lost 8 bases to trimming and J lost 7 bases, with 11 bases between them. Germline CDR1 and CDR2: LNHNV and YYDKDF (reference sequence). The CDR3 spans 11 residues. The CDR3 DNA sequence: TGTGCCACCGGTCGCCCGGGGACCCAGTACTTC. Amino acids: CATGRPGTQYF.

The chain has TRBV4-3 and TRBJ1-4, with D possibly TRBD1 on 5 matching bases. The CDR3 is 14 amino acids. V shed 0 bases and J shed 6 bases, with 8 bases lying between them. Germline V lookup: CDR1 LGHNA, CDR2 YSLEER. As DNA, the CDR3 is TGCGCCAGCAGCCAAGACCTGGGGGATGAAAAACTGTTTTTT. Its translation: CASSQDLGDEKLFF.

In nucleotides, the CDR3 is TGTGCCAGCGTTAATAGGGGTGGCAATCAGCCCCAGCATTTT. Amino acid sequence: CASVNRGGNQPQHF. The chain combines TRBV19 with TRBJ1-5, with D tentatively TRBD1 (5 bases). This CDR3 is built from 14 residues. Between the trimmed V and J ends, which lost 9 bases and 2 bases, there was a span of 14 bases. Germline V CDR1 and CDR2: LNHDA, SQIVND (reference sequence).

This chain links TRBV18 with TRBJ1-1; the match to TRBD1 covers 7 bases. The CDR3 runs 14 residues. V shed 5 bases and J 0 bases; nucleotides not matched to a gene: 3. The germline V gene encodes CDR1 KGHSH and CDR2 LQKENI. CDR3 nucleotide sequence: TGTGCCAGCTCAAGGGACAGATTGAACACTGAAGCTTTCTTT. Translating gives CASSRDRLNTEAFF. The variable domain in full, with the rest retrieved from reference TRBV18 and TRBJ1-1, is NAGVMQNPRHLVRRRGQEARLRCSPMKGHSHVYWYRQLPEEGLKFMVYLQKENIIDESGMPKERFSAEFPKEGPSILRIQQVVRGDSAAYFCASSRDRLNTEAFFGQGTRLTVV.

The rearrangement joins TRBV20-1 to TRBJ2-3; D gene unclear. V gave up 5 bases and J gave up 4 bases, with 7 bases separating them. The CDR3 length is 11 residues. Germline lookup yields CDR1 DFQATT and CDR2 SNEGSKA (reference sequence). CDR3 loop: CSAQRADTQYF. The CDR3 region has the DNA TGCAGTGCTCAACGGGCAGATACGCAGTATTTT.

The J gene is TRBJ2-3, the V gene TRBV5-1; D might be TRBD2 (6 bases). V gave up 0 bases and J gave up 4 bases, with 9 bases separating them. The CDR3 contains 14 residues. Germline V gives CDR1 SGHRS, CDR2 YFSETQ. The CDR3 loop reads CASSLVPGADTQYF. The CDR3 nucleotides read TGCGCCAGCAGCTTGGTTCCGGGGGCAGATACGCAGTATTTT.

The rearrangement links TRBV2 to TRBJ2-5, with D uncertain. The germline V gene has CDR1 SNHLY and CDR2 FYNNEI. This CDR3 is 15 amino acids long. V lost 4 bases and J 0 bases, leaving 12 bases between the germline ends. The CDR3 sequence is CASSVQREYQETQYF. DNA of the CDR3: TGTGCCAGCAGTGTCCAGCGAGAGTACCAAGAGACCCAGTACTTC.

This rearrangement joins TRBV4-2 to TRBJ2-7, with 8 positions matching TRBD2. CDR1 LGHNA and CDR2 YNFKEQ come from the germline V gene. The trim removed 3 bases at V and 3 bases at J, leaving 4 bases unmatched. The CDR3 totals 14 residues. CDR3 region: CASSHGTSFYEQYF. The CDR3 region has the DNA TGTGCCAGCAGCCACGGGACTAGTTTCTACGAGCAGTACTTC.

The chain joins TRBV7-9 to TRBJ1-2; 8 nucleotides agree with TRBD1. J was trimmed by 7 bases and V by 4 bases; bases with no gene match: 5. The CDR3 extends over 13 amino acids. Germline-derived CDR1 and CDR2 are SEHNR and FQNEAQ (reference sequence). CDR3 sequence: CASSSRGLFGYTF. For the CDR3, the DNA is TGTGCCAGCAGCTCCAGGGGGCTGTTTGGCTACACCTTC.

V gene TRBV28 combines with J gene TRBJ1-6; D unresolved. V dropped 7 bases and J dropped 6 bases, with 16 bases sitting between them. This CDR3 comprises 15 residues. CDR1 is MDHEN and CDR2 is SYDVKM in the germline V gene. CDR3 residues: CASKEGSPFNSPLHF. The CDR3 DNA reads TGTGCCAGCAAGGAAGGATCCCCATTTAATTCACCCCTCCACTTT.

V usage is TRBV29-1 and J usage is TRBJ1-2, with D tentatively TRBD1 (6 bases). This CDR3 contains 15 residues. V lost 0 bases to trimming and J lost 7 bases, with 18 bases between them. Germline CDR1 SQVTM, CDR2 ANQGSEA. The CDR3, as DNA: TGCAGCGTTGAAGATCTGGGGGCAGGGATAGGTGGCTACACCTTC. It encodes CSVEDLGAGIGGYTF.

V and J are TRBV18 and TRBJ2-3; 9 bases match TRBD2. Germline CDR1 is KGHSH and CDR2 is LQKENI. V trimming: 3 bases; J trimming: 4 bases; junction bases outside the gene matches: 2. This CDR3 spans 14 amino acids. CDR3 bases: TGTGCCAGCTCACCCCGACTAGCGGCAGATACGCAGTATTTT. Its translation: CASSPRLAADTQYF.